This T cell receptor beta chain was profiled in a study of T cells after yellow fever vaccination. The CDR3 is 13 amino acids. Germline loops: CDR1 SQVTM, CDR2 ANQGSEA. The trim removed 4 bases at V and 6 bases at J, leaving 5 bases unmatched. On this clonotype itself: Antigen: not known.

General study points: The appearance of a small share of clonotypes in both CD4 and CD8 compartments was observed. Boosting was followed by the reappearance of most primary-vaccination clones (about 96% CD4, about 88% CD8).

A single record per CDR3 protein comes from TCRdb applying MiXCR to the 5' RACE reads. The sample lists over 300,000 distinct CDR3 sequences, approximately 4% occurring once. The chain couples TRBV29-1 to TRBJ2-3; 9 bases align to TRBD2. The sequencing here drew on PBMCs, taken 5 days after the yellow fever booster vaccination. The TCR comes from a man aged 18 to 29 who received the YFV17D yellow fever vaccine. CDR3 amino acids: CSVAPSGEDTQYF. CDR3 nucleotides: TGCAGCGTTGCGCCTAGCGGGGAGGATACGCAGTATTTT.